This TCR beta chain was captured by sequencing in a study of blood T cell repertoires in COVID-19. Study-level background: In each case, the material was cDNA or gDNA derived from T cells, B-cell-depleted T cells, or PBMCs.

Seattle enrolled patients during active infection and tracked them longitudinally. The CDR3 has 14 amino acids. The germline V gene has CDR1 SNHLY and CDR2 FYNNEI. The V end lost 10 bases, the J end lost 1 base, and 16 bases lay between the germline ends. The assay was immunoSEQ multiplex PCR, and TCRdb's table has in-frame clones only and misses some. The sample lists about 220,000 clones, approximately 85% occurring once. The source is a woman in her seventies with COVID-19, enrolled during active disease. Sample: peripheral blood. The chain carries TRBV2 and TRBJ1-1; unclear D gene. The CDR3 here is CATTEGTANTEAFF. The DNA for the CDR3 is TGTGCCACCACCGAGGGAACCGCGAACACTGAAGCTTTCTTT.